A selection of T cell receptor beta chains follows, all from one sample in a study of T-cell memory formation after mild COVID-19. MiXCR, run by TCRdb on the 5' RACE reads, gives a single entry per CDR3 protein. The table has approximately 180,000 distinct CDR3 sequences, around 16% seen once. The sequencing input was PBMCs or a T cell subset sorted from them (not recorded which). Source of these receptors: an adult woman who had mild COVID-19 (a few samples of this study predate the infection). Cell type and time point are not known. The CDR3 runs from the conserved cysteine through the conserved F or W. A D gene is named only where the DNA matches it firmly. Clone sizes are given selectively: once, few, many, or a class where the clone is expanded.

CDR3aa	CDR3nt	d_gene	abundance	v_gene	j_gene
CASSLGADPGYF	TGTGCCAGCAGCTTAGGTGCAGACCCAGGGTACTTC	.	few	TRBV7-9	TRBJ2-7
CASSPPGGAGETQYF	TGTGCCAGCAGCCCCCCAGGGGGCGCGGGGGAGACCCAGTACTTC	TRBD1	.	TRBV4-2	TRBJ2-5
CASSDGGGSTDTQYF	TGCGCCAGCAGTGACGGGGGAGGGTCCACAGATACGCAGTATTTT	TRBD2	.	TRBV10-2	TRBJ2-3
CASSSRDRGSNNSPLHF	TGTGCCAGCAGTTCACGGGACAGGGGTTCCAATAATTCACCCCTCCACTTT	TRBD1	.	TRBV12-3/TRBV12-4	TRBJ1-6
CAISEPGRMNTEAFF	TGTGCCATCAGTGAGCCAGGGCGCATGAACACTGAAGCTTTCTTT	.	.	TRBV10-3	TRBJ1-1
CASSGGDRYYNEQFF	TGTGCCAGCTCAGGAGGGGACAGGTACTACAATGAGCAGTTCTTC	TRBD1	few	TRBV18	TRBJ2-1
CSARGQTNQPQHF	TGCAGTGCTAGAGGACAGACTAATCAGCCCCAGCATTTT	.	few	TRBV20-1	TRBJ1-5
CASRTGINYGYTF	TGTGCCAGCAGGACAGGAATTAACTATGGCTACACCTTC	.	.	TRBV5-6	TRBJ1-2
CASSLRTGGSTDTQYF	TGTGCCAGCAGCTTAAGAACGGGGGGGAGCACAGATACGCAGTATTTT	TRBD2	.	TRBV7-9	TRBJ2-3
CASSTGTVTYEQYF	TGCGCCAGCAGCACCGGGACTGTCACCTACGAGCAGTACTTC	.	.	TRBV5-1	TRBJ2-7
CAISESRTGSSGQFF	TGTGCCATCAGTGAGTCGAGAACAGGCTCCAGCGGGCAGTTCTTC	.	.	TRBV10-3	TRBJ2-1
CASSPRTSGGVTRETQYF	TGTGCCAGCAGTCCCCGGACTAGCGGGGGGGTCACAAGGGAGACCCAGTACTTC	TRBD2	.	TRBV6-4	TRBJ2-5
CASSYVNRGGDSPLHF	TGTGCCAGCAGTTATGTGAACAGGGGGGGGGATTCACCCCTCCACTTT	TRBD1	.	TRBV6-5	TRBJ1-6
CASSQEPSRALGAFF	TGTGCCAGCAGCCAAGAGCCCTCAAGGGCTCTTGGAGCTTTCTTT	.	.	TRBV4-2	TRBJ1-1
CASSSLQGAAFF	TGTGCCAGCAGTTCGTTACAGGGGGCCGCTTTCTTT	TRBD1	few	TRBV12-3/TRBV12-4	TRBJ1-1
CASSQEGWEYEQYF	TGCGCCAGCAGCCAAGAGGGCTGGGAATACGAGCAGTACTTC	.	many	TRBV4-1	TRBJ2-7
CASSPQSATEAFF	TGTGCCAGCAGCCCGCAGAGTGCCACTGAAGCTTTCTTT	.	.	TRBV3-1	TRBJ1-1
CASSQAGGETEAFF	TGTGCCAGCAGCCAAGCTGGGGGCGAGACTGAAGCTTTCTTT	.	few	TRBV3-1	TRBJ1-1
CSARKSSGRYNEQFF	TGCAGTGCTAGGAAATCTAGCGGCCGATACAATGAGCAGTTCTTC	TRBD2	.	TRBV20-1	TRBJ2-1
CASSPGQQNTEAFF	TGTGCCAGCAGCCCGGGACAGCAGAACACTGAAGCTTTCTTT	TRBD1	.	TRBV12-3/TRBV12-4	TRBJ1-1
CASSESGTARSGNTIYF	TGTGCCAGCAGCGAATCCGGGACAGCGCGCTCTGGAAACACCATATATTTT	TRBD1	.	TRBV11-2	TRBJ1-3
CASSPGTPSEQYF	TGTGCCAGCAGCCCCGGGACCCCCAGCGAGCAGTACTTC	.	few	TRBV3-1	TRBJ2-7
CASSLGDRAAREQYF	TGCGCCAGCAGCTTGGGGGACAGGGCTGCGCGCGAGCAGTACTTC	TRBD1	few	TRBV5-1	TRBJ2-7
CASSLENSGTQYF	TGTGCCAGCAGCTTAGAAAACAGCGGGACCCAGTACTTC	.	.	TRBV11-2	TRBJ2-5
CASSLGRNYNEQFF	TGTGCCAGCAGCTTAGGCCGAAACTACAATGAGCAGTTCTTC	.	.	TRBV7-3	TRBJ2-1
CASSLPGQGTYEQYF	TGTGCCAGCAGCCTCCCGGGACAGGGGACCTACGAGCAGTACTTC	TRBD1	.	TRBV3-1	TRBJ2-7
CASSQGERTEAFF	TGTGCCAGCAGCCAAGGGGAGAGGACTGAAGCTTTCTTT	.	few	TRBV3-1	TRBJ1-1
CASSLVTSGGKETQYF	TGTGCCAGCAGCTTAGTGACTAGCGGGGGAAAAGAGACCCAGTACTTC	TRBD2	.	TRBV7-8	TRBJ2-5
CASSSNGLANTGELFF	TGTGCCAGCAGCTCGAACGGACTAGCAAACACCGGGGAGCTGTTTTTT	TRBD2	few	TRBV7-3	TRBJ2-2
CASSERANEQFF	TGTGCCAGCAGTGAAAGGGCAAATGAGCAGTTCTTC	.	few	TRBV2	TRBJ2-1
CASSSTASDTQYF	TGTGCCAGCAGCTCGACAGCTTCAGATACGCAGTATTTT	.	few	TRBV5-6	TRBJ2-3
CSASGASGITGELFF	TGCAGTGCTAGCGGGGCTAGCGGGATTACCGGGGAGCTGTTTTTT	TRBD2	.	TRBV20-1	TRBJ2-2
CASSLVSRGGEAFF	TGTGCCAGCAGCTTAGTTAGCCGGGGCGGTGAAGCTTTCTTT	.	few	TRBV7-2	TRBJ1-1
CASSLPGQPSTDTQYF	TGCGCCAGCAGCCTCCCTGGACAGCCTAGCACAGATACGCAGTATTTT	.	.	TRBV5-1	TRBJ2-3
CASSSGSHTQYF	TGTGCCAGCTCATCGGGATCCCATACGCAGTATTTT	.	many	TRBV18	TRBJ2-3
CSAAVGIRGAFF	TGCAGCGCTGCCGTTGGGATTCGCGGAGCTTTCTTT	.	.	TRBV29-1	TRBJ1-1
CASSLARANEKLFF	TGTGCCAGCAGTTTAGCCCGGGCTAATGAAAAACTGTTTTTT	.	.	TRBV12-3/TRBV12-4	TRBJ1-4
CASSSNRDTTGELFF	TGTGCCAGCAGCTCCAACCGGGACACAACCGGGGAGCTGTTTTTT	.	.	TRBV7-9	TRBJ2-2
CASSPDLTGELFF	TGTGCCAGCAGCCCAGACCTCACCGGGGAGCTGTTTTTT	.	few	TRBV7-7	TRBJ2-2
CASSLWGTVDNSPLHF	TGCGCCAGCAGCTTGTGGGGGACGGTAGATAATTCACCCCTCCACTTT	.	few	TRBV5-1	TRBJ1-6
CASSLEAGAGELFF	TGCGCCAGCAGCCTCGAGGCGGGCGCCGGGGAGCTGTTTTTT	.	few	TRBV4-3	TRBJ2-2
CASNGRGKTQYF	TGTGCCAGCAATGGCAGGGGAAAGACCCAGTACTTC	.	few	TRBV6-5	TRBJ2-5
CASGTVYEQYF	TGTGCCTCCGGGACGGTTTACGAGCAGTACTTC	.	medium-sized	TRBV7-9	TRBJ2-7
CASSYGQQLYNEQFF	TGTGCCAGCAGTTACGGACAGCAGCTATACAATGAGCAGTTCTTC	.	few	TRBV6-5	TRBJ2-1
CASSLVSSYGYTF	TGTGCCAGCAGCCTCGTCAGTAGCTATGGCTACACCTTC	.	.	TRBV7-2	TRBJ1-2
CASSTGTGEFPQYF	TGTGCCAGCAGCACAGGGACAGGGGAATTCCCCCAGTACTTC	TRBD1	many	TRBV12-3/TRBV12-4	TRBJ2-5
CASSPNRETQYF	TGTGCCAGTAGTCCCAATAGGGAGACCCAGTACTTC	.	few	TRBV19	TRBJ2-5